These 3 T cell receptor beta chains were sequenced from one sample in a study of cytomegalovirus exposure and HLA in healthy donors. The protocol was immunoSEQ multiplex PCR, while the TCRdb copy is restricted to in-frame clones and leaves out a portion. The sample records more than 90,000 clones, less than 90% being singletons. The sample comprised PBMCs. The origin of the receptors is a man younger than 35 in good health and CMV-seropositive.

Concerning this clone itself: The junction does not match germline at one end; this may be a read error. V is TRBV27 and J is TRBJ1-1; the D gene is possibly TRBD1 (6 bases). Germline V gene lookup returns CDR1 MNHEY and CDR2 SMNVEV (reference sequence). This CDR3 contains 13 residues. CDR3: CASSLKGGGECLF. CDR3 nucleotides: TGTGCCAGCAGTTTAAAGGGGGGAGGGGAGTGTCTCTTT.

This chain connects TRBV7-2 to TRBJ1-2; D is unresolved. CDR3 length: 14 residues. Germline CDR1 and CDR2: SGHTA and FQGNSA. With 1 base removed from V and 0 bases from J, the gap between germline ends came to 6 bases. CDR3 loop: CASSLVTPNYGYTF. DNA of the CDR3: TGTGCCAGCAGCTTAGTAACACCTAACTATGGCTACACCTTC.

The chain employs TRBV6-5 and TRBJ2-7; a possible D gene is TRBD1 (6 bases). CDR1 and CDR2 (germline): MNHEY, SVGAGI. Trimming cost V 2 bases and J 5 bases, with 13 bases left between them. The CDR3 has 14 residues. CDR3 nucleotides: TGTGCCAGCAGTTACCTCGGACAGTACAACGAGCAGTACTTC. It codes for CASSYLGQYNEQYF.